The clone carrying this TCR beta chain was seen ten or more times. Each CDR3 protein gets one entry after TCRdb re-called the PCR reads with MiXCR. Of around 470,000 distinct CDR3 sequences in the sample, over 20% were seen once. This entry belongs to a study of molecular identifiers for immune sequencing clone quantification. Sequencing was done on a sample of naive CD8+ T cells from blood, with Jurkat cell RNA spiked in. Subset noted: FACS-sorted CD8+CD4-CCR7+CD45RA+ naive T cells. The clonotype was recovered from a human donor in good health. Some libraries in this study had Jurkat cell RNA spiked in.

The CDR3 region has the DNA TGTGCCAGCGTTCCGCCTCGGGACAGGGGGGCCTCCGGTAGCAATCAGCCCCAGCATTTT. Its translation: CASVPPRDRGASGSNQPQHF. This chain joins TRBV6-5 and TRBJ1-5; 11 nucleotides match TRBD1. With 8 bases clipped from V and 0 bases from J, the junction kept 18 bases outside the gene matches. This CDR3 contains 20 residues. Germline values: CDR1 MNHEY, CDR2 SVGAGI.